These T cell receptor beta chains were read from a single sample in a study of cytomegalovirus exposure and HLA in healthy donors. Clones were sequenced by immunoSEQ multiplex PCR, and TCRdb holds only the in-frame ones, with some missing. Found here are around 300,000 clones, around nine tenths of them singletons; the top ten hold approximately 2%. The sample consisted of PBMCs. The receptors were gathered from a woman younger than 35 in good health and CMV-seronegative. Both conserved end residues are trimmed from each CDR3. The size entry is marked missing in some rows and otherwise reads once, few, many or a size class.

J gene	V gene	clone size	CDR3 protein
TRBJ2-5	TRBV27	-	ASSLSAGSQTQY
TRBJ2-2	TRBV5-4	few	ASSFFGGLTGELF
TRBJ1-1	TRBV5-6	-	ASSSLRLQGTMLNTEAF
TRBJ2-3	TRBV7-9	-	ASSMGLAGGGTDTQY
TRBJ2-2	TRBV10-3	-	AINDAPANTGELF
TRBJ2-7	TRBV12-5	-	ASGLIPGQPSRYEQY
TRBJ2-1	TRBV12-5	-	ASGLVGTGSNNEQF
TRBJ2-1	TRBV5-1	-	ASSYGGAMVDEQF
TRBJ2-1	TRBV19	-	ASSIGYSYNEQF
TRBJ2-3	TRBV6-5	-	ASSYLAGGTDTQY